These T cell receptor beta chains were read from a single sample in a study of graft-versus-host responses after intestinal transplantation. Sequenced by immunoSEQ multiplex PCR; TCRdb stores in-frame clones only, minus some. Among under 30,000 clones listed, around 94% were seen once. Sequencing was performed on PBMCs, taken around 30 days after intestinal transplant. Source of these receptors: a human patient who received an intestinal transplant, so some T cells may come from the graft donor. Each CDR3 is given with its conserved first and last residue. A D gene is named only where the DNA matches it firmly. Clone size, where shown, is once, few, many, or a class for clones that have expanded.

J gene: TRBJ1-6; D gene: .; V gene: TRBV19; clone size: .; CDR3 DNA: TGTGCCAGCAAACCGGGACCTAATTCACCCCTCCACTTT; CDR3 protein: CASKPGPNSPLHF
J gene: TRBJ2-5; D gene: TRBD1; V gene: TRBV12-5; clone size: .; CDR3 DNA: TGTGCTAGCAGGGGGCTCGGGGGAGAGACCCAGTACTTC; CDR3 protein: CASRGLGGETQYF
J gene: TRBJ2-2; D gene: .; V gene: TRBV10-3; clone size: .; CDR3 DNA: TGTGCCATCCGGCCAGGGTGGGGCCCATCGAACACCGGGGAGCTGTTTTTT; CDR3 protein: CAIRPGWGPSNTGELFF
J gene: TRBJ1-1; D gene: .; V gene: TRBV7-9; clone size: once; CDR3 DNA: TGTGCCAGCAGCCTGACAGCCGGCACTGAAGCTTTCTTT; CDR3 protein: CASSLTAGTEAFF
J gene: TRBJ1-1; D gene: .; V gene: TRBV29-1; clone size: .; CDR3 DNA: TGCAGCGTTGACAGGGTCGCTGAAGCTTTCTTT; CDR3 protein: CSVDRVAEAFF
J gene: TRBJ2-7; D gene: .; V gene: TRBV27; clone size: .; CDR3 DNA: TGTGCCAGCAGTTTAGGAGCCGAGAGCTACGAGCAGTACTTC; CDR3 protein: CASSLGAESYEQYF
J gene: TRBJ2-5; D gene: TRBD2; V gene: TRBV5-1; clone size: .; CDR3 DNA: TGCGCCAGCAGCTTGGGAGCGGGAGCGCGGTGGGGAGAGACCCAGTACTTC; CDR3 protein: CASSLGAGARWGETQYF
J gene: TRBJ2-7; D gene: .; V gene: TRBV6-6; clone size: .; CDR3 DNA: TGTGCCAGCAGTTACGATAGCTACGAGCAGTACTTC; CDR3 protein: CASSYDSYEQYF
J gene: TRBJ1-2; D gene: .; V gene: TRBV30; clone size: .; CDR3 DNA: TGTGCCTGGAGATCCAGGGGTTCCTATGGCTACACCTTC; CDR3 protein: CAWRSRGSYGYTF
J gene: TRBJ2-3; D gene: TRBD2; V gene: TRBV4-1; clone size: once; CDR3 DNA: TGCGCCAGCAGCCAAGGACTAGCGGGATTTACGCAGTATTTT; CDR3 protein: CASSQGLAGFTQYF
J gene: TRBJ1-3; D gene: .; V gene: TRBV9; clone size: .; CDR3 DNA: TGTGCCAGCAGCGTAGAGGGGGACTACTCTGGAAACACCATATATTTT; CDR3 protein: CASSVEGDYSGNTIYF
J gene: TRBJ1-2; D gene: TRBD1; V gene: TRBV19; clone size: .; CDR3 DNA: TGTGCCAGTAGTGACCAAGACAGGGGGCGCGTGTATGGCTACACCTTC; CDR3 protein: CASSDQDRGRVYGYTF
J gene: TRBJ1-3; D gene: .; V gene: TRBV13; clone size: few; CDR3 DNA: TGTGCCAGCAGCCAGAGGCGAAACACCATATATTTT; CDR3 protein: CASSQRRNTIYF
J gene: TRBJ1-1; D gene: .; V gene: TRBV15; clone size: .; CDR3 DNA: TGTGCCACCAGCAGAGAAAACGCAGGGAGGGTCACTGAAGCTTTCTTT; CDR3 protein: CATSRENAGRVTEAFF
J gene: TRBJ2-7; D gene: TRBD2; V gene: TRBV27; clone size: .; CDR3 DNA: TGTGCCAGCAGGGGACTAGCGGGATACGAGCAGTACTTC; CDR3 protein: CASRGLAGYEQYF
J gene: TRBJ2-1; D gene: .; V gene: TRBV30; clone size: .; CDR3 DNA: TGTGCCTGGTCCCGTGGGGGTTACAATGAGCAGTTCTTC; CDR3 protein: CAWSRGGYNEQFF
J gene: TRBJ2-1; D gene: TRBD2; V gene: TRBV15; clone size: .; CDR3 DNA: TGTGCCACCAGCAGAGCAGAACTAGCGGGAGGGCCGGGCTCCTACAATGAGCAGTTCTTC; CDR3 protein: CATSRAELAGGPGSYNEQFF
J gene: TRBJ2-7; D gene: .; V gene: TRBV9; clone size: once; CDR3 DNA: TGTGCCAGCAGCGTCGGAGGAAGCTCCTACGAGCAGTACTTC; CDR3 protein: CASSVGGSSYEQYF
J gene: TRBJ1-2; D gene: .; V gene: TRBV11-2; clone size: .; CDR3 DNA: TGTGCCAGCAGCTTTACTATGCAGGGTTTGGGCTACACCTTC; CDR3 protein: CASSFTMQGLGYTF
J gene: TRBJ1-1; D gene: TRBD1; V gene: TRBV15; clone size: .; CDR3 DNA: TGTGCCACCTCAGGGGACAGGGAGGGGGGCACTGAAGCTTTCTTT; CDR3 protein: CATSGDREGGTEAFF
J gene: TRBJ2-3; D gene: .; V gene: TRBV18; clone size: .; CDR3 DNA: TGTGCCAGCTCACCCCGGTCCGCGGGTCTTAGCACAGATACGCAGTATTTT; CDR3 protein: CASSPRSAGLSTDTQYF
J gene: TRBJ1-5; D gene: TRBD1; V gene: TRBV28; clone size: .; CDR3 DNA: TGTGCCAGCAGTTTAGACAGGGGGCTCGTTCAGCCCCAGCATTTT; CDR3 protein: CASSLDRGLVQPQHF
J gene: TRBJ2-3; D gene: .; V gene: TRBV27; clone size: .; CDR3 DNA: TGTGCCAGCAGTTTACTCCCGGCGGGTAGCACAGATACGCAGTATTTT; CDR3 protein: CASSLLPAGSTDTQYF
J gene: TRBJ2-7; D gene: TRBD1; V gene: TRBV5-4; clone size: .; CDR3 DNA: TGTGCCAGCAGCCCCCGACAGGGAGTCTACGAGCAGTACTTC; CDR3 protein: CASSPRQGVYEQYF
J gene: TRBJ2-3; D gene: TRBD2; V gene: TRBV4-3; clone size: .; CDR3 DNA: TGCGCCAGCAGCCAAGATTTCGCGGGGGGCACAGATACGCAGTATTTT; CDR3 protein: CASSQDFAGGTDTQYF
J gene: TRBJ2-1; D gene: TRBD2; V gene: TRBV7-9; clone size: .; CDR3 DNA: TGTGCCAGCAGCCCCTTAGCGGGAGGGCCCTACAATGAGCAGTTCTTC; CDR3 protein: CASSPLAGGPYNEQFF
J gene: TRBJ1-2; D gene: TRBD1; V gene: TRBV6-5; clone size: .; CDR3 DNA: TGTGCCAGCAGTTACTCGGGACAGGGGTATGGCTACACCTTC; CDR3 protein: CASSYSGQGYGYTF
J gene: TRBJ1-1; D gene: .; V gene: TRBV6-1; clone size: few; CDR3 DNA: TGTGCCAGCAGTGTAGGGAGCACTGAAGCTTTCTTT; CDR3 protein: CASSVGSTEAFF